Listed below are T cell receptor beta chains from one sample, sequenced in a study of read filtering for tumor transcriptome and immune sequencing. TCRdb re-derived calls from the reads in MiXCR, one entry per CDR3 protein. The sample has about 58,000 distinct CDR3 sequences, over 9% seen once. The sequenced material came from a population of CD138-negative cells sorted from bone marrow. These receptors came from a donor at least 40 years old with multiple myeloma. Each CDR3 is given without its conserved first and last residue.

TRBJ2-3	TRBV11-2	ASSRTSNHYTDTQY
TRBJ2-5	TRBV2	ASNFGLAGQETQY
TRBJ2-3	TRBV20-1	SATMLAGDTDTQY
TRBJ1-1	TRBV6-2/TRBV6-3	ASTSLWGDTEAF
TRBJ2-3	TRBV29-1	SVASGGADTQY
TRBJ1-4	TRBV2	ASRPGTGLNEKLF
TRBJ1-3	TRBV9	ASSVGTSSGNTIY
TRBJ2-2	TRBV11-1	ASSFQMAGELF
TRBJ1-4	TRBV7-6	ASSSRHRGTNEKRF
TRBJ2-3	TRBV11-2	ASSLVVGSTDTQY
TRBJ2-1	TRBV29-1	SVADRGAYNEQF
TRBJ2-2	TRBV19	ASSSGGGLAATGELF
TRBJ1-1	TRBV11-2	ASSPGTMGLEAF
TRBJ1-2	TRBV20-1	SAFPGQAGYT
TRBJ1-4	TRBV7-2	ASSLGAGPLF
TRBJ2-5	TRBV5-1	ASSKTGLPQETQY
TRBJ1-4	TRBV6-5	ASRRQVATNEKLF
TRBJ1-4	TRBV12-3/TRBV12-4	ASSFSATNEKLF
TRBJ2-7	TRBV5-1	ASSYRQGGSYEQY
TRBJ2-7	TRBV7-9	ASSSTLVNSYEQY
TRBJ1-1	TRBV2	ASSDLGWNTEAF
TRBJ2-1	TRBV20-1	SARDPGLSYNEQF
TRBJ1-5	TRBV2	ASNYRTSNQPQH
TRBJ1-2	TRBV7-3	ASSLIPRGY
TRBJ1-1	TRBV29-1	SLSWTGNTEAF
TRBJ1-1	TRBV6-1	ASNRDATEAF
TRBJ1-4	TRBV7-9	ASMGPAEKLF
TRBJ1-5	TRBV20-1	SASGTGYSNQPQH
TRBJ1-1	TRBV18	ASSPPNRPRDTEAF
TRBJ1-1	TRBV6-2/TRBV6-3	ASLVYTEAF
TRBJ2-7	TRBV6-2/TRBV6-3	ASSYFAGGTYEQY
TRBJ2-2	TRBV19	ASRLTGPGELF
TRBJ2-1	TRBV5-4	ASRAGTSGSYNEQF
TRBJ2-1	TRBV15	ATSRKGGSGSLYFYNEQF
TRBJ2-6	TRBV12-3/TRBV12-4	ASSGTRRSGANVLT
TRBJ2-1	TRBV4-1	ASSQELGGGPYNEQF
TRBJ2-5	TRBV13	ASALEIGSAGETQY
TRBJ2-7	TRBV6-5	ASSTRHQQY
TRBJ1-4	TRBV4-1	ASSQAGGDGKLF
TRBJ2-3	TRBV5-1	ASSLDRAEDTQY
TRBJ1-1	TRBV29-1	SAANTEAF
TRBJ2-2	TRBV6-5	ASSRGLAGNTGELF